This TCR beta chain was profiled in a study of cytomegalovirus exposure and HLA in healthy donors. Findings and caveats of the study: Analysis was performed later, and it showed HLA-associated TCR beta chains to be more clonally expanded than equally common others.

Germline CDR1 reads MGHRA; CDR2 reads YSYEKL. Trimming shortened V by 0 bases and J by 4 bases, and 9 bases separated the two germline ends. The CDR3 totals 14 residues. Use of 60 Vbeta and 13 Jbeta primers characterized the PCR. Sequencing used immunoSEQ multiplex PCR; TCRdb keeps in-frame clones, though not all of them. Here the sample table reports about 200,000 clones. As regards this clone: Its specificity is not known.

The chain recombines TRBV4-1 with TRBJ2-5; D is unresolved. The source of this sequence is a girl aged 2-10 years in good health and CMV-seropositive. The sequencing input was PBMCs. Here the CDR3 reads CASSQDLQAETQYF. In DNA form, the CDR3 reads TGCGCCAGCAGCCAAGATCTGCAGGCAGAGACCCAGTACTTC.